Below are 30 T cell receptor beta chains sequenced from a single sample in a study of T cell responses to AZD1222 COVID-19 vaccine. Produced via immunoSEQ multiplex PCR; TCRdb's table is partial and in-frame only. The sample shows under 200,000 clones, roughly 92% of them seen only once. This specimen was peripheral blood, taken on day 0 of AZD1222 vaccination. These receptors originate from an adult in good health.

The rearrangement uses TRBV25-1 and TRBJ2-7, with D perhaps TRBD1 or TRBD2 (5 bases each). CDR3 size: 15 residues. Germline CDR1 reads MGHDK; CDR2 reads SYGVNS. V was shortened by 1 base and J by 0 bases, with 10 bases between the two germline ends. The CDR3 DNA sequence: TGTGCCAGCAGTGAATGGGCAGGGAGCTCCTACGAGCAGTACTTC. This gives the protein CASSEWAGSSYEQYF.

This CDR3 reads CASSQDDWGGQYF. The CDR3 bases are TGTGCCAGCAGCCAAGATGACTGGGGAGGGCAGTACTTC. V is TRBV3-1 (or the pseudogene TRBV3-2) and J is TRBJ2-7; D may be TRBD2 (6 bases). The CDR3 sequence is 13 residues long. V lost 0 bases to trimming and J lost 9 bases, with 12 bases between them. Germline CDR1 is LGHDT and CDR2 is YNNKEL (reference sequence).

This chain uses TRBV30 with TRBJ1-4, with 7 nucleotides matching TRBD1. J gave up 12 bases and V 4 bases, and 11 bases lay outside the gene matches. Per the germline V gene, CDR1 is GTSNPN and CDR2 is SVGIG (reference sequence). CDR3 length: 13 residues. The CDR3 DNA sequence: TGTGCCTGGACCCCGACAGGGAATGAGGAACTGTTTTTT. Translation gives CAWTPTGNEELFF.

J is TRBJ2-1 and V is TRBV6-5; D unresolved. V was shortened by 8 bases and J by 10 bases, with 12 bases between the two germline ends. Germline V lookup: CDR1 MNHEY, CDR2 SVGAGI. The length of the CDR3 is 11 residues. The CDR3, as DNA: TGTGCCAGCTCCCAGGACCTCGAGCAGTTCTTC. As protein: CASSQDLEQFF.

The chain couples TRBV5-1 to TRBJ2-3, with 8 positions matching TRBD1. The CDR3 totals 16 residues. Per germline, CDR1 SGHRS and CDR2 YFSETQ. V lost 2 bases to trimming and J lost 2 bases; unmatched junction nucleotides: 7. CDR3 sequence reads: CASSFHVTGATDTQYF. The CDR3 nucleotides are TGCGCCAGCAGCTTCCACGTGACAGGGGCCACAGATACGCAGTATTTT.

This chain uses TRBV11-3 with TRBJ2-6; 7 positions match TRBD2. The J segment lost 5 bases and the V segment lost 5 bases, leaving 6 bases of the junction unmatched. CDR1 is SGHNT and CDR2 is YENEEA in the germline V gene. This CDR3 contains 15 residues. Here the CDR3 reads CASSPGGVRANVLTF. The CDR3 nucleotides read TGTGCCAGCAGCCCGGGGGGAGTAAGGGCCAACGTCCTGACTTTC.

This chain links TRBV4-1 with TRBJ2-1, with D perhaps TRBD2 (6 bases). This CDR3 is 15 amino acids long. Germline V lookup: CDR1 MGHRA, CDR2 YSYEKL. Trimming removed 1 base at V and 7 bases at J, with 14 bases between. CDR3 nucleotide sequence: TGCGCCAGCAGCCAAGTGGGGGGAGAGGGTAATGAGCAGTTCTTC. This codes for CASSQVGGEGNEQFF.

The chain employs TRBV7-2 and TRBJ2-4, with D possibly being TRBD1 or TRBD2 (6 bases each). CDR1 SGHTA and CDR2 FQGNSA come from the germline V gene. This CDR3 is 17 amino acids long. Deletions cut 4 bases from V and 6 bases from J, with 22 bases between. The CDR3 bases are TGTGCCAGCAGCTCATCTTCCCGGGGGCAGGCGGGAAACATTCAGTACTTC. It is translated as CASSSSSRGQAGNIQYF.

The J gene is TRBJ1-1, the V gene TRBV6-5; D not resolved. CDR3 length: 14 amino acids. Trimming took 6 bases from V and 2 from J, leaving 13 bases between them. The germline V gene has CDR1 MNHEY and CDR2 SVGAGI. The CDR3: CASSYDTSNTEAFF. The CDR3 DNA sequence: TGTGCCAGCAGCTACGACACTTCTAACACTGAAGCTTTCTTT.

CDR3 bases: TGTGCCAGCAGCTTAGGGTACAGGGGAGTAGGGGAGCAGTACTTC. Its protein product is CASSLGYRGVGEQYF. The rearrangement links TRBV7-9 to TRBJ2-7; TRBD1 matches at 7 bases. J gave up 7 bases and V 1 base, and 10 bases lay outside the gene matches. CDR3 length: 15 amino acids. Germline V gene data show CDR1 as SEHNR and CDR2 as FQNEAQ (reference sequence).

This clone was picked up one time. CDR3 residues: CSASRPYSGLQETQYF. As DNA, the CDR3 is TGCAGTGCTAGTCGACCGTACTCGGGACTGCAAGAGACCCAGTACTTC. The V gene is TRBV20-1, the J gene TRBJ2-5; D might be TRBD2 (6 bases). This CDR3 has 16 residues. V lost 3 bases, J lost 2 bases, and 19 bases lay in between. The germline CDR1 and CDR2 sequences are DFQATT and SNEGSKA (reference sequence).

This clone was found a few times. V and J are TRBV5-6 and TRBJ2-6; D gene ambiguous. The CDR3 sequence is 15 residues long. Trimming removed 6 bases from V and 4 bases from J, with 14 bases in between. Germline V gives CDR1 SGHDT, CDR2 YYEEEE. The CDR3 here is CASTLRGSGANVLTF. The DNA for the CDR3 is TGTGCCAGCACCCTGCGTGGTTCCGGGGCCAACGTCCTGACTTTC. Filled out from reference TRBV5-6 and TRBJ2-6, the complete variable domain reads DAGVTQSPTHLIKTRGQQVTLRCSPKSGHDTVSWYQQALGQGPQFIFQYYEEEERQRGNFPDRFSGHQFPNYSSELNVNALLLGDSALYLCASTLRGSGANVLTFGAGSRLTVL.

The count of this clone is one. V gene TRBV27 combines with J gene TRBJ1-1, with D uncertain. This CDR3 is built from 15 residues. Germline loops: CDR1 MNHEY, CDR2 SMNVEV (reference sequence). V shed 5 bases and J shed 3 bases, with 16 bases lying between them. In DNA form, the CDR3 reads TGTGCCAGCAGTCTAGGAGGCTTGGGTTACACTGAAGCTTTCTTT. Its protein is CASSLGGLGYTEAFF.

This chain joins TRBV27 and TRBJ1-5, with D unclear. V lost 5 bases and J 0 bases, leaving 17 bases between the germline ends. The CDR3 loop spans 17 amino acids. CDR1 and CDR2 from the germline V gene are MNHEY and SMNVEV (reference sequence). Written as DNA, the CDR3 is TGTGCCAGCAGTCTCCGAACCTGCGGCCATAGCAATCAGCCCCAGCATTTT. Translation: CASSLRTCGHSNQPQHF.

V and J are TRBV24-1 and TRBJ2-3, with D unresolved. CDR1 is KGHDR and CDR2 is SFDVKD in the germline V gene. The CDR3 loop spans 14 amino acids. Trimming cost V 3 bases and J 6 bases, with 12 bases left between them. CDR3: CATSDRVGMDTQYF. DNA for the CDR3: TGTGCCACCAGTGATAGGGTGGGGATGGATACGCAGTATTTT.

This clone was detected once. The CDR3 loop is CASRSGTGRSGYTF. The CDR3 DNA is TGCGCCAGCAGATCCGGGACAGGGAGGTCTGGCTACACCTTC. This rearrangement joins TRBV5-1 to TRBJ1-2, with TRBD1 identical over 9 bases. This CDR3 has 14 amino acids. V lost 5 bases, J lost 7 bases, and 9 bases stayed unmatched. Germline CDR1 and CDR2: SGHRS and YFSETQ. The full variable domain, rest sourced from reference TRBV5-1 and TRBJ1-2, is KAGVTQTPRYLIKTRGQQVTLSCSPISGHRSVSWYQQTPGQGLQFLFEYFSETQRNKGNFPGRFSGRQFSNSRSEMNVSTLELGDSALYLCASRSGTGRSGYTFGSGTRLTVV.

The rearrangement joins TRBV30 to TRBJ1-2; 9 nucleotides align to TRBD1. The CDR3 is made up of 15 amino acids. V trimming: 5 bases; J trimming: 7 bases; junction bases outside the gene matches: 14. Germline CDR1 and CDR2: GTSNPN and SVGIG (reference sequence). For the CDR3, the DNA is TGTGCCTGGCGACGGGACAGGGCACGTAGGAGTGGCTACACCTTC. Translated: CAWRRDRARRSGYTF.

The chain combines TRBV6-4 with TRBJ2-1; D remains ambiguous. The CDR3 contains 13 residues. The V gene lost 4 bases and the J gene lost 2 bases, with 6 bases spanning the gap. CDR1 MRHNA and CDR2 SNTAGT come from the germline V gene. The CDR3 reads CASSAGTYNEQFF. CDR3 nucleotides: TGTGCCAGCAGTGCCGGAACCTACAATGAGCAGTTCTTC.

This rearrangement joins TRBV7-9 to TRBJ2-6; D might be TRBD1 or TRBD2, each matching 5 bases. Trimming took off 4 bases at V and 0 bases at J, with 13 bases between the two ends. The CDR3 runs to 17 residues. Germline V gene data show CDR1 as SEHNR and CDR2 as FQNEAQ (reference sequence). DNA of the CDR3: TGTGCCAGCAGCTCCCGGGGCGGTAGCTCTGGGGCCAACGTCCTGACTTTC. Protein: CASSSRGGSSGANVLTF.

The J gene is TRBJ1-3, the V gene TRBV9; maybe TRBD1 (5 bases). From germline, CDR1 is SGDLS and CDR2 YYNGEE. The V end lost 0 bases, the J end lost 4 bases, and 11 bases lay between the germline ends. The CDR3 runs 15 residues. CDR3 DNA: TGTGCCAGCAGCGTAGGGGGCTTCGGGGGAAACACCATATATTTT. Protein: CASSVGGFGGNTIYF.

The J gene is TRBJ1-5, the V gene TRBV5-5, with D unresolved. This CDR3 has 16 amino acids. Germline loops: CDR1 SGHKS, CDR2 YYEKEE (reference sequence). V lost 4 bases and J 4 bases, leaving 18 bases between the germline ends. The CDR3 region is CASSLRVRYENQPQHF. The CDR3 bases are TGTGCCAGCAGCCTCCGGGTCCGATATGAAAATCAGCCCCAGCATTTT. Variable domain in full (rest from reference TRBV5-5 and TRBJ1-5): DAGVTQSPTHLIKTRGQQVTLRCSPISGHKSVSWYQQVLGQGPQFIFQYYEKEERGRGNFPDRFSARQFPNYSSELNVNALLLGDSALYLCASSLRVRYENQPQHFGDGTRLSIL.

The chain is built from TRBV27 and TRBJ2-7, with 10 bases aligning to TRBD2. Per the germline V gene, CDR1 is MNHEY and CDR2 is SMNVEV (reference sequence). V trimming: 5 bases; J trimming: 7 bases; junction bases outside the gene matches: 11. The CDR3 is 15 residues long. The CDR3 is CASSQKTSGLGEQYF. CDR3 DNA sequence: TGTGCCAGCAGTCAAAAGACTAGCGGGTTAGGGGAGCAGTACTTC.

CDR3 sequence reads: CASSLFQGGISGDTQYF. The CDR3 nucleotides read TGTGCCAGCAGCTTGTTTCAAGGGGGGATTTCGGGAGATACGCAGTATTTT. The chain combines TRBV5-6 with TRBJ2-3, with D perhaps assigned TRBD1 or TRBD2 (6 bases each). Per germline, CDR1 SGHDT and CDR2 YYEEEE. The CDR3 covers 17 residues. The V gene lost 1 base and the J gene lost 5 bases, with 20 bases spanning the gap.

In DNA form, the CDR3 reads TGTGCCAGCAGCCACCGACAGGGGAACACTGAAGCTTTCTTT. It translates to CASSHRQGNTEAFF. The chain recombines TRBV6-2 or TRBV6-3 with TRBJ1-1; 7 nucleotides line up with TRBD1. Unmatched junction bases numbered 5, after V lost 6 bases and J lost 1 base. There are 14 residues in the CDR3. The germline CDR1 and CDR2 sequences are MNHEY and SVGEGT.

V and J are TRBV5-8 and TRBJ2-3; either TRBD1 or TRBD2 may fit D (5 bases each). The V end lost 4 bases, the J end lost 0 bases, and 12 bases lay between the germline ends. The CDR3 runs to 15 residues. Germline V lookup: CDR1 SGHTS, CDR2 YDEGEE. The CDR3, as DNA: TGTGCCAGCAGCCCCGGGACGATCAGCACAGATACGCAGTATTTT. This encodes CASSPGTISTDTQYF.

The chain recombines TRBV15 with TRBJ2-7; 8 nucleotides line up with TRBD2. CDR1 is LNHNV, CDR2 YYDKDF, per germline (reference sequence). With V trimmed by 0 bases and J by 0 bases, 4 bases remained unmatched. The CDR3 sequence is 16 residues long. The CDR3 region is CATSRDLAGTSYEQYF. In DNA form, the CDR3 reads TGTGCCACCAGCAGAGATTTAGCGGGGACCTCCTACGAGCAGTACTTC.

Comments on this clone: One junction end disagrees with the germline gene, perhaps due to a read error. CDR3 DNA sequence: TGCAGCGTGGAAGCGGGAGGCACAGATACGCAGTATTTT. The encoded protein is CSVEAGGTDTQYF. The V and J genes are TRBV29-1 and TRBJ2-3; 8 bases fit TRBD2. Germline CDR1 SQVTM, CDR2 ANQGSEA. This CDR3 region has 13 residues.

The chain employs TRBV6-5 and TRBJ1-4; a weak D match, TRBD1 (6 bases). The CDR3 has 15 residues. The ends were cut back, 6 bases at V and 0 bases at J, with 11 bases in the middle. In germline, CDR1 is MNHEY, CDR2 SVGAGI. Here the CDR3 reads CASRTGYATNEKLFF. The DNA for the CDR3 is TGTGCCAGCAGGACAGGATACGCAACTAATGAAAAACTGTTTTTT.

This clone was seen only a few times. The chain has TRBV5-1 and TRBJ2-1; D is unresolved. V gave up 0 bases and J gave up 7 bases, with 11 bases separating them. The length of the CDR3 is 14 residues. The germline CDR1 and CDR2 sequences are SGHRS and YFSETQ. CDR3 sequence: CASSLVGRGNEQFF. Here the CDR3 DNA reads TGCGCCAGCAGCTTGGTAGGGCGTGGGAATGAGCAGTTCTTC.

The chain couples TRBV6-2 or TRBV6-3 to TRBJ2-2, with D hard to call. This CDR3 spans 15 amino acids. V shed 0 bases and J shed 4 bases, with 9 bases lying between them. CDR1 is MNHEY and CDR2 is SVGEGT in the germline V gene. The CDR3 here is CASSYSVTTTGELFF. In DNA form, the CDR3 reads TGTGCCAGCAGTTACTCTGTGACGACCACCGGGGAGCTGTTTTTT.